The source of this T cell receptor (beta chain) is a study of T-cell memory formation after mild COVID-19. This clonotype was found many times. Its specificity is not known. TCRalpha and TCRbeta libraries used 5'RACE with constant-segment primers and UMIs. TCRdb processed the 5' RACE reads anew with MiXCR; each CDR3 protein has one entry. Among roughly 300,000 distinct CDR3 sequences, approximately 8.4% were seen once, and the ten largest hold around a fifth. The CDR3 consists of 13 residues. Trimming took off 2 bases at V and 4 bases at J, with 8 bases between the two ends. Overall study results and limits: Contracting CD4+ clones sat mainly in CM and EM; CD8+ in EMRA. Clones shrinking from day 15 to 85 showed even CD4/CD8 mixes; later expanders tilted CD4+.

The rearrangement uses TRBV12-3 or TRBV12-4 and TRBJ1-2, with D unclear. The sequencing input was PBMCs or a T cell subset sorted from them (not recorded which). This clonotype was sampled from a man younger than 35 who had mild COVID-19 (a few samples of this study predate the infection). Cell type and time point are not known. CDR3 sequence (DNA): TGTGCCAGCAGTTTAATGAGGGTCTATGGCTACACCTTC. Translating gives CASSLMRVYGYTF.